This TCR beta chain was identified during a study of post-analysis software for immune sequencing data. Findings and caveats of the study: When the samples were clustered directly with F measure, those that had been prepared in the same batch showed strong co-clustering. Five TRBV segments were significantly more frequent in patients than in controls. TRBV5-6, TRBV5-1 and TRBV20-1 were among these segments.

Sequencing libraries made from TCR beta cDNA carried unique molecular identifiers. The T cell input of roughly 0.9 to 10 million gave around 540,000 cDNA molecules. MiXCR was run by TCRdb on the PCR reads, yielding one entry per CDR3 protein. The sample consists of under 900,000 distinct CDR3 sequences, roughly 50% of them appearing once. The V and J ends lost 0 bases and 5 bases respectively, with 13 bases between them. CDR3 length: 15 residues. From germline, CDR1 is PRHDT and CDR2 FYEKMQ (reference sequence). With regard to this clonotype: Its antigen is not known.

The sequenced sample consisted of blood. The origin of this receptor is a girl aged 10 to 17 with multiple sclerosis. The J gene is TRBJ1-2, the V gene TRBV13, with D possibly being TRBD1 (5 bases). As DNA, the CDR3 is TGTGCCAGCAGCTTAGGGGGGGGACTAAAATATGGCTACACCTTC. This codes for CASSLGGGLKYGYTF.